This TCR beta chain emerged from a study of CD8+ T cells in alopecia areata. Whole-study context: The study gave tofacitinib for 6 to 18 months, then 6 months off drug.

Extracted RNA was reverse transcribed, and the resulting cDNA served as sequencing template. TCRdb's table, derived via immunoSEQ multiplex PCR, lists solely in-frame clones and lacks some. The table includes approximately 210,000 clones, around three fifths detected once. The CDR3 runs 12 residues. Trimming removed 5 bases from V and 10 bases from J, with 9 bases in between. CDR1 MNHEY and CDR2 SMNVEV come from the germline V gene (reference sequence). As for treatment: oral pan-JAK inhibitor, 5-10 mg twice daily. Individuals with alopecia areata gave both lesional scalp punch biopsies and peripheral blood for collection. This clone was found a few times. Its antigen is still unknown. Points from the study as a whole: Lesional scalp, especially alopecia totalis/universalis, showed higher clonality than normal scalp. Tofacitinib did not eliminate many expanded lesional clones from scalp or blood.

The chain is built from TRBV27 and TRBJ1-6; no reliable D call. This TCR was sampled from a human donor with alopecia areata. The sequencing here drew on CD4+ T cells sorted from blood, taken at week 24, from a patient treated with tofacitinib. CDR3 DNA sequence: TGTGCCAGCAGTAATGGAGGATCACCCCTCCACTTT. Protein sequence: CASSNGGSPLHF.